Listed here is a single T cell receptor (beta chain). What this receptor recognizes is not known. Base qualities are not recorded, but no much larger clone differs from it by a single base. The junction carries 16 bases between V and J, which are trimmed by 1 base and 0 bases respectively. The CDR3 covers 17 residues, taking in both the cysteine and the phenylalanine. CDR3 DNA is the only sequence kept; it has 51 bases, read in frame from the first base. The germline V gene supplies CDR1 SQVTM and CDR2 ANQGSEA. The sample originates from a study of cytomegalovirus exposure and HLA in healthy donors (dated by TCRdb to about 2017). Study-wide context: An earlier analysis of roughly 500 of the donors reported 276 Gb of sequence data and 95 million to 140 million unique TCR beta sequences obtained from about 170 million T cells. About 300 gigabases of sequencing data and roughly 90 million unique TCR sequences were included in an early release covering around 600 HLA-typed donors. The genetic ancestry cluster associated with self-reported Caucasian donors included approximately 85% of the 398 genotyped donors. The aim of the study was to test whether cataloging public T cell receptors could identify signatures of past pathogen exposure. Using immunosequencing, the study profiled T cell repertoires from 550 to 750 subjects and related those repertoires to cytomegalovirus serostatus. A separate validation cohort of roughly 130 different subjects was used in addition to the 666-subject first cohort. High-throughput TCR immunosequencing, statistical association of individual TCRs with disease status, and machine learning were combined to predict cytomegalovirus infection status. To study patterns of TCR occurrence, a later analysis re-analyzed previously published TCR beta repertoires from 600 to 750 donors and added high-resolution HLA genotyping. The later analysis used no new phenotypic data to find candidate immune exposures, relying instead on TCR beta sequences and their occurrence across donors. To decide whether each TCR beta V gene segment behaved as functional or pseudogenic, an earlier analysis of some 600 of the donors relied on high-throughput TCR beta sequencing. Donor age, sex, ethnicity and CMV serostatus were compiled alongside the repertoire data. In a later genetic analysis, genome-wide SNP genotypes for about 55% of the roughly 670 donors were used, and that subset was treated as a discovery cohort. Every discovery cohort repertoire had been produced on one sequencing platform. Both class I and class II loci were covered by HLA typing, at four-digit resolution. Typing coverage varied by locus: about 620-640 donors for A, B, C, DRB1 and DQB1; roughly 560 for DQA1; more than 600 for DPA1; around 450 for DPB1. Roughly 5 DR-DQ haplotypes were handled as single units for association and clustering, since linkage in the cohort was strong. Across approximately 420 genotyped donors of the cohort, an average of about 250,000 unique TCR beta nucleotide sequences per donor were sequenced, and 15% to 20% of those sequences were non-productive.

General conclusions and limits of the study: A further reported finding was that TCR beta sequences accurately predicted the HLA-A and HLA-B alleles for most subjects in the first cohort. The 87-base-pair reads could not distinguish some IMGT-functional V segments, including TRBV6-2 and TRBV6-3, so those segments were excluded. In a later analysis, 16,951 TCR beta sequences were associated with specific HLA alleles at a false discovery rate of 0.05. The only immune exposure information available for the cohort was CMV serostatus. In this cohort, only TCR beta chains were sequenced, and detectable features were limited by the absence of alpha or paired-chain data. In a later analysis, HLA-associated TCR beta chains were found to be more clonally expanded and to have lower generation probabilities than equally common non-associated chains. While some public TCRs were present in many individuals, most TCR sequences turned up only very rarely across donors. A cluster of highly shared sequence variants was judged likely to be a technical artifact of the sequencing pipeline. In both the original and validation cohorts, the classifier was reported to diagnose cytomegalovirus status with high specificity and sensitivity. Several of the top co-occurrence clusters appeared to be linked to parvovirus B19, influenza, CMV and Epstein-Barr virus, according to a later analysis. It was suggested by the authors that the approach could potentially be generalized to other disease states and immunological phenotypes. Correlated functional status among segregating V segments might be attributable to linkage disequilibrium, but an unknown experimental factor could not be ruled out. The study gave a list of 150 to 200 TCR beta chains associated with cytomegalovirus. In an earlier analysis of approximately 590 of the donors, most TCR beta V segments appeared in productive rearrangements about 90% or about 30% of the time, broadly matching IMGT annotations. Strong co-occurrence of HLA alleles, especially DR and DQ, made assigning TCR associations to individual alleles difficult. In vitro tests confirmed that a few of the cytomegalovirus-associated TCR beta chains recognize cytomegalovirus antigens. Because some donors lacked HLA typing at each locus, the association tests relied only on the typed subset. Some 16 rarely observed V segments, including chromosome 9 orphons, were excluded from the earlier analysis of several hundred of the donors because counts were too low. In a later genetic analysis, a missense DCLRE1C variant was associated with V-gene and J-gene trimming of TCR beta chains, and the association was replicated in an independent cohort. According to a later analysis, TCR association rates differed among HLA loci, with DRB1 alleles showing the most associated TCRs and HLA-C alleles showing the fewest. A later analysis found that most CMV-associated TCR beta chains appeared HLA-restricted, with HLA associations seemingly driven largely by CMV exposure. The presence/absence analyses assumed that sequencing depth was roughly uniform across donors, and that assumption may not be true. Compared with the roughly 600-donor mean, donors in an Asian-associated ancestry cluster had fewer N-insertions in productive TCRs, according to a later genetic analysis.

The cohort comprised more than 550 healthy bone marrow donors. Cohort members were all nominally healthy when sampled, although unrecorded immune exposures were likely present. The donor was CMV seropositive and was included in the group of approximately 300 seropositive cohort members. A peripheral blood sample was collected from each donor, and TCR beta sequencing was performed on peripheral blood mononuclear cells. Genomic DNA was extracted from the blood cell samples with the Qiagen DNeasy Blood Extraction Kit. Library method: the immunoSEQ multiplex PCR assay. For the multiplex PCR, a mixture combining 60 forward primers for TCR Vbeta segments and 13 reverse primers for TCR Jbeta segments was used. Amplification of the CDR3 region of rearranged TCR beta genes was performed with a multiplex PCR assay on genomic DNA. The amplified TCR beta libraries were sequenced on the Illumina HiSeq System as 87-base-pair reads. The paper's processing steps were these. Across the 700 or so repertoires, a later analysis counted 75 million to 90 million unique TCR beta chains, some 11 million of which were shared by at least two donors. A nearest-neighbor algorithm error-corrected the raw reads and collapsed the reads into unique sequences, merging closely related sequences to remove PCR and sequencing errors. Alignment of CDR3 sequences to IMGT reference sequences was used to assign V, D and J gene segments. For a sequence to be retained, at least a six-nucleotide match to both a V gene segment and a J gene segment was required. A rearrangement counted as productive if the CDR3 had no stop codons and remained in frame with V and J, and every other rearrangement counted as non-productive. Following IMGT convention, CDR3 was defined as the stretch from the second conserved V-encoded cysteine to the conserved J-encoded phenylalanine. In an earlier analysis of more than 550 of the donors, sequences lacking an unambiguous match to a single V gene segment were excluded. In an earlier analysis of 587 of the donors, V segments were called functional above 56.7% productive rearrangements and were called segregating when the between-donor standard deviation exceeded 5%. A statistical classification framework was built for diagnosing cytomegalovirus status from the catalog of TCR beta chain sequences. V and J gene assignment, in a later analysis, came from comparing TCR nucleotide sequences with IMGT/GENE-DB human TR gene sequences. A later analysis assigned CDR3 sequences and most-parsimonious VDJ recombination scenarios with the TCRdist pipeline. A later analysis defined each TCR beta chain by its CDR3 amino acid sequence plus V-gene family, and excluded reads lacking a unique V-gene family. As a way to deal with suspected cross-contamination and a sequencing artifact, a later analysis dropped 450 to 600 nucleotide sequences that were highly shared and had low generation probability. For each public chain, a later analysis derived a clonal expansion index from normalized ranks of inferred template counts within each repertoire. A later analysis computed generation probabilities with a VDJ recombination model fitted to out-of-frame rearrangements, and checked the results against IGoR. Hypergeometric tests were used in a later analysis to score TCR-TCR, TCR-HLA and TCR-CMV co-occurrence, with a repertoire-size bias correction applied to the TCR pairs. To estimate false discovery rates, a later analysis permuted the HLA or CMV assignments 20 times. In a later analysis, co-occurring TCRs were grouped using DBSCAN, with TCRdist sequence similarity added in when clustering inside HLA-allele-positive subsets. Co-occurrence clustering excluded repertoires with fewer than 30,000 or more than 120,000 public chains, plus five with anomalous nucleotide sharing. Drawn from immuneACCESS, this table holds only the in-frame rearrangements with V and J called that TCRdb kept. Clones are partly lost; checked studies trace under half to an unresolved V gene and leave the rest unexplained. V and J calls and clone size are those listed in that table; D and trimming were worked out from the DNA. This sample gives approximately 120,000 clones in total; 80% of them show up just once. Roughly 9.6% of the sample comes from the top ten.

Sequencing was performed on PBMCs. Recombination joined TRBV29-1 with TRBJ2-1; there is no confident call for the D gene. This TCR was recovered from a man aged 30 to 39 in good health and CMV-seropositive. The DNA reads as follows: TGCAGCGTTGAAGGGGTACCGGCGGAAGGCTCCTACAATGAGCAGTTCTTC. It encodes CSVEGVPAEGSYNEQFF.